This T cell receptor (beta chain) comes out of a study of blood T cell repertoires in COVID-19. In the study overall: COVID-19 samples, acute and convalescent, were from the United States, Italy and Spain. PBMCs, B-cell-depleted T cells, or T cells were the source of the cDNA or gDNA that made up the material.

Sequenced by immunoSEQ multiplex PCR; TCRdb stores in-frame clones only, minus some. The table has some 300,000 clones, almost 90% seen once; the top ten hold 1%. Germline trimming cut 3 bases from V and 5 bases from J; bases unmatched to any gene: 5. Germline lookup yields CDR1 DFQATT and CDR2 SNEGSKA (reference sequence). The CDR3 covers 15 residues. This TCR was recovered from a woman in her thirties or forties with COVID-19, enrolled during active disease. This chain connects TRBV20-1 to TRBJ2-1, with 12 bases aligning to TRBD2. Sequenced sample: peripheral blood. CDR3 in DNA: TGCAGTGCTAGTGGACTAGCGGGAAGAAACAATGAGCAGTTCTTC. This sequence encodes CSASGLAGRNNEQFF.